This TCR beta chain stems from a study of human T cells and chemical hapten exposure. Study results and limitations: Expanded TCRs clustered into significantly more large CDR3 similarity groups than controls, the analysis revealed. As the donors had alopecia, their immune response may differ from healthy people's. DPC sensitization left the count of TCRs above 1 in 1000 unchanged.

The germline V gene encodes CDR1 MNHEY and CDR2 SVGEGT. The V gene end was trimmed by 2 bases and the J gene end by 4 bases; junction bases not matched to a gene: 4. There are 14 residues in the CDR3. TCRdb ran MiXCR on the RACE reads and lists one entry per CDR3 protein. The sample includes some 340,000 distinct CDR3 sequences, around 6.9% of them seen just once. Time point here: patch test 1, 2 weeks after DPC sensitization. As for treatment: therapeutic diphenylcyclopropenone sensitization with weekly scalp DPC. The study enrolled 18 to 70-year-old alopecia patients suitable for DPC. The sample holds many counts of this clonotype. What it binds is unknown.

V is TRBV6-2 or TRBV6-3 and J is TRBJ1-1; 7 bases map to TRBD1. This clonotype was sampled from a woman between 18 and 29 years old with alopecia areata. Some clones in this sample may be carry-over from other donors' samples. This specimen was whole blood, taken in connection with sensitization to the hapten diphenylcyclopropenone (DPC). The CDR3 spells CASSYRGHGTEAFF. CDR3 nucleotides: TGTGCCAGCAGTTACAGGGGGCATGGCACTGAAGCTTTCTTT.